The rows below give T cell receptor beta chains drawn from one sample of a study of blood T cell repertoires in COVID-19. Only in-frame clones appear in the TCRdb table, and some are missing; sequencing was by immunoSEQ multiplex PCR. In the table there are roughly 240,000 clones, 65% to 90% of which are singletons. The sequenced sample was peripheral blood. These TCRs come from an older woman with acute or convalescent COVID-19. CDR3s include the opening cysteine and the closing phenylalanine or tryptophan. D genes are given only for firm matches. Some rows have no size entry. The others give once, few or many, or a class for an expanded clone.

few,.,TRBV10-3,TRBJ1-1,TGTGCCATCAGTGACAGGGTTAACACTGAAGCTTTCTTT,CAISDRVNTEAFF
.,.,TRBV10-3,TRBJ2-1,TGTGCCATCAGTGACCCACCAAGCGGGTGGTACAATGAGCAGTTCTTC,CAISDPPSGWYNEQFF
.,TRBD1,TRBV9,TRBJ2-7,TGTGCCAGCAGCGTCGACAGGGGGCGCGAGCAGTACTTC,CASSVDRGREQYF
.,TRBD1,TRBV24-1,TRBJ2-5,TGTGCCACCAGTGACAACTTACAGGGGTCGAGCCAGTACTTC,CATSDNLQGSSQYF
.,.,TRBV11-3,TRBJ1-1,TGTGCCAGCAGCTTTACAGGGAAAACTGAAGCTTTCTTT,CASSFTGKTEAFF
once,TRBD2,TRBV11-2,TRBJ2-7,TGTGCCAGCAGCTTAGAAGCGGGGGGATCCTACGAGCAGTACTTC,CASSLEAGGSYEQYF
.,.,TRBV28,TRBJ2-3,TGTGCCAGCAGTTTAACTACTAGGTTAAGAGATACGCAGTATTTT,CASSLTTRLRDTQYF
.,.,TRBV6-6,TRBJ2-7,TGTGCCAGCAGTTACGTGAACGGTCTAGACGAGCAGTACTTC,CASSYVNGLDEQYF
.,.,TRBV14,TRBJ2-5,TGTGCCAGCAGCCATAAACAGGGTTGGGTTGGGGAGACCCAGTACTTC,CASSHKQGWVGETQYF
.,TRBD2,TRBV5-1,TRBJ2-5,TGCGCCAGCAGTTCTAATGGGGGGGGAGTCCAAGAGACCCAGTACTTC,CASSSNGGGVQETQYF
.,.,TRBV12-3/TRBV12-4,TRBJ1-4,TGTGCCAGCACTTTCGATGGGAGGAAACTGTTTTTT,CASTFDGRKLFF
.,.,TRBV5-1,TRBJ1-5,TGCGCCAGCAGCTTCCGGGGCAGGGGCTGCGATCAGCCCCAGCATTTT,CASSFRGRGCDQPQHF
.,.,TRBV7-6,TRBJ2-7,TGTGCCAGCAGCTTAGTACAGGGCACCTACGAGCAGTACTTC,CASSLVQGTYEQYF
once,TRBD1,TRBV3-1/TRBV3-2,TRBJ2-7,TGTGCCAGCAGCAGAATAACAGGGGTCGAGCAGTACTTC,CASSRITGVEQYF
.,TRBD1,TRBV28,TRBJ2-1,TGTGCCAGCAGCCCGCCCGGGACAGGGGGGCGGAATGAGCAGTTCTTC,CASSPPGTGGRNEQFF
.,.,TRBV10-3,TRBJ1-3,TGTGCCATCAGTGAGTTGGACACCTCTGGAAACACCATATATTTT,CAISELDTSGNTIYF
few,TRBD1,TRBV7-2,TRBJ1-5,TGTGCCAGCAGCATTGGACAGGGGATTCAGCCCCAGCATTTT,CASSIGQGIQPQHF
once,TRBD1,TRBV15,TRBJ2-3,TGTGCCACCAGCCAAGGGGGCTTTAACACAGATACGCAGTATTTT,CATSQGGFNTDTQYF
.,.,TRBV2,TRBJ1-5,TGTGCCAGCAGTTTGACTAATCAGCCCCAGCATTTT,CASSLTNQPQHF
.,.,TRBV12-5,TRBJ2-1,TGTGCTAGTGGTTCTTTACCAGGGGGGAATGAGCAGTTCTTC,CASGSLPGGNEQFF
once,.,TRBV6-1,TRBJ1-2,TGTGCCAGCAGTGAAGCTGGCCAGTCCTATGGCTACACCTTC,CASSEAGQSYGYTF
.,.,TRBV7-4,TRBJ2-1,TGTGCCAGCAGCTTACAGGGGACCCCGATCAATGAGCAGTTCTTC,CASSLQGTPINEQFF
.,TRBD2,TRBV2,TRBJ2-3,TGTGCCAGCAGTGAGGGCGGGGGGGCAGGTACGCAGTATTTT,CASSEGGGAGTQYF
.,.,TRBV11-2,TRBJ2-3,TGTGCCAGCAGCTTAGTCCTAGGTTTCACAGATACGCAGTATTTT,CASSLVLGFTDTQYF
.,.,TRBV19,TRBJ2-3,TGTGCCAGTAGTATAGGACCACAGGGATATGATACGCAGTATTTT,CASSIGPQGYDTQYF
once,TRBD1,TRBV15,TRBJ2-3,TGTGCCACCAGCAGAGATGGGGGACAGAGCACAGATACGCAGTATTTT,CATSRDGGQSTDTQYF
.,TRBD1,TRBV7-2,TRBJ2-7,TGTGCCAGCAGCTTAGGGCCGGGACAGGGACTGAACGAGCAGTACTTC,CASSLGPGQGLNEQYF
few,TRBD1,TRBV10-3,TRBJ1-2,TGTGCCATCAGTGAGGGGACAGGGTCTAACTATGGCTACACCTTC,CAISEGTGSNYGYTF
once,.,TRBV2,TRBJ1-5,TGTGCCAGCAGTGGCCAGGGCCTAGGCAATCAGCCCCAGCATTTT,CASSGQGLGNQPQHF
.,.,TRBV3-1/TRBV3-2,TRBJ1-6,TGTGCCAGCAGCCAAGATGGAGGCAGGTCTGCACCCCTCCACTTT,CASSQDGGRSAPLHF
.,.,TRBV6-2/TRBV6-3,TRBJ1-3,TGTGCCAGCAGTCAGAGACGGGACATCGGAAACACCATATATTTT,CASSQRRDIGNTIYF
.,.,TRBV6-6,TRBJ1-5,TGTGCCAGCATGGCGGTCCTCAGCAATCAGCCCCAGCATTTT,CASMAVLSNQPQHF
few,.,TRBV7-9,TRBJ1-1,TGTGCCAGCAGCTTCAGGGATATCATGAACACTGAAGCTTTCTTT,CASSFRDIMNTEAFF
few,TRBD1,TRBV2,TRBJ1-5,TGTGCCAGCAGTGAAATGATGACAGGGTCGGGTCAGCCCCAGCATTTT,CASSEMMTGSGQPQHF
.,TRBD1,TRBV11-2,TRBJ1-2,TGTGCCAGCAGCTTAGCGGCAGGACAGGGGAAGATCTATGGCTACACCTTC,CASSLAAGQGKIYGYTF
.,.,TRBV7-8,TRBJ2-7,TGTGCCAGCAGCCTCACCTACGAGCAGTACTTC,CASSLTYEQYF